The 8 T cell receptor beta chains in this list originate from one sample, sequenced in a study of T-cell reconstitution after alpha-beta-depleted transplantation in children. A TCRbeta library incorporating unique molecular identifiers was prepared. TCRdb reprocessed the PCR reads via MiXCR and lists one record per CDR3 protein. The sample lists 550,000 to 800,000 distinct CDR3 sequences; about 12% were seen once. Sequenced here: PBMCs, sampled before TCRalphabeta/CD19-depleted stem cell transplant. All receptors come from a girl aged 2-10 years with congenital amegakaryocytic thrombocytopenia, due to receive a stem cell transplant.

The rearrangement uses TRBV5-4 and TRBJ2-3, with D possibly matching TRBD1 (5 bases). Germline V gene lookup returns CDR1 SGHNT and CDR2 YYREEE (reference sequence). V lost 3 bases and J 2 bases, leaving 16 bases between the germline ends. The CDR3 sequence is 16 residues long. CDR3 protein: CASSSNIDSPTDTQYF. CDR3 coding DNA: TGTGCCAGCAGCTCCAACATTGACAGCCCCACAGATACGCAGTATTTT.

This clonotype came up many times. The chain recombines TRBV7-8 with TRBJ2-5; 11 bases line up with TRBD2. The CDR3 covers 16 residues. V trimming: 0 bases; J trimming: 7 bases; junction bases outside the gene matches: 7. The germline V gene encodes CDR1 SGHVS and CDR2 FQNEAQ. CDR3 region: CASSLASGLAVRTQYF. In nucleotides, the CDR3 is TGTGCCAGCAGCTTAGCGTCGGGACTAGCGGTTAGGACCCAGTACTTC. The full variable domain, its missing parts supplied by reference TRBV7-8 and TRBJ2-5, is GAGVSQSPRYKVAKRGQDVALRCDPISGHVSLFWYQQALGQGPEFLTYFQNEAQLDKSGLPSDRFFAERPEGSVSTLKIQRTQQEDSAVYLCASSLASGLAVRTQYFGPGTRLLVL.

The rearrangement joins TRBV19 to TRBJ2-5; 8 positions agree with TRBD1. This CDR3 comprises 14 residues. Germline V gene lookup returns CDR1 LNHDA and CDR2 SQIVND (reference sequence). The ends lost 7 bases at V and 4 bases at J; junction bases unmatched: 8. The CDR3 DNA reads TGTGCCAGTACAAGGACAGGGATAGGAGAGACCCAGTACTTC. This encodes CASTRTGIGETQYF.

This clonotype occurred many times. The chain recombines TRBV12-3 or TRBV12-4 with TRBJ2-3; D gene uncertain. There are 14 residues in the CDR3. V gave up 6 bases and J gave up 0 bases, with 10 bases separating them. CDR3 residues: CASSPVGSTDTQYF. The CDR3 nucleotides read TGTGCCAGCAGCCCGGTGGGGAGCACAGATACGCAGTATTTT.

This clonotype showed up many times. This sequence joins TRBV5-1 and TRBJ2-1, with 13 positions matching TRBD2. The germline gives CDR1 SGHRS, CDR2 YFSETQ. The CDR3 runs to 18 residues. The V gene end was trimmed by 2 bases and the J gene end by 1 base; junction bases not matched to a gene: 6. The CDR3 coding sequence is TGCGCCAGCAGCTTATGGACTAGCGGGAGAATGTCCTACAATGAGCAGTTCTTC. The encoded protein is CASSLWTSGRMSYNEQFF.

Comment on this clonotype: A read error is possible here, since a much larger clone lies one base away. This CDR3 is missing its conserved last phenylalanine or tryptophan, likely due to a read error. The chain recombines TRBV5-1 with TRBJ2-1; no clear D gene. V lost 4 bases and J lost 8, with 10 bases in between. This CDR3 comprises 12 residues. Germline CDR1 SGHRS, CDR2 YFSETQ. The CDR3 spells CASSVSNDEQFL. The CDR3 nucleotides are TGCGCCAGCAGCGTTAGTAACGATGAGCAGTTCTTG.

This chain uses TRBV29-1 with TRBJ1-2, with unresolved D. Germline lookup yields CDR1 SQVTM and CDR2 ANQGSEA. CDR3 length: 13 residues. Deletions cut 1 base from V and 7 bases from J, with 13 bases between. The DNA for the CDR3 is TGCAGCGTTGAAGGGGTTGGAGGTGGTGGCTACACCTTC. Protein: CSVEGVGGGGYTF.

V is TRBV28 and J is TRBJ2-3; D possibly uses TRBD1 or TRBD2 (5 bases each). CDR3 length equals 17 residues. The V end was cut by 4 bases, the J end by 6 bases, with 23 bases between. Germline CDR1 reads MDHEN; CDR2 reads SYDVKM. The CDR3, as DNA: TGTGCCAGCAGTTCAAGGGGAGTAGCGTTTTCGTCGGATACGCAGTATTTT. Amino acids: CASSSRGVAFSSDTQYF.